This entry lists 27 T cell receptor beta chains sequenced from one sample in a study of T-cell memory formation after mild COVID-19. MiXCR, run by TCRdb on the 5' RACE reads, gives a single entry per CDR3 protein. The sample carries around 200,000 distinct CDR3 sequences, 8% to 11% recorded once. Sequencing was carried out using PBMCs or a T cell subset sorted from them (not recorded which). Source of these receptors: a man between 18 and 35 years old who had mild COVID-19 (a few samples of this study predate the infection). Cell type and time point are not known.

This clonotype was counted only a few times. The chain links TRBV7-8 to TRBJ2-1, with TRBD2 as a possible D gene (7 bases). Germline V gives CDR1 SGHVS, CDR2 FQNEAQ. The CDR3 spans 17 residues. The V end was cut by 6 bases, the J end by 5 bases, with 23 bases between. CDR3: CASSPGAGARWDNEQFF. The CDR3 nucleotides read TGTGCCAGCAGTCCCGGCGCGGGGGCCCGATGGGACAATGAGCAGTTCTTC.

The chain is built from TRBV4-3 and TRBJ1-2, with D perhaps matching TRBD1 (5 bases). Germline V gives CDR1 LGHNA, CDR2 YSLEER. Deletions cut 0 bases from V and 2 bases from J, with 10 bases between. The CDR3 consists of 15 residues. The DNA of the CDR3 is TGCGCCAGCAGCCAAGAGGCGCGGGGGAACTATGGCTACACCTTC. It is translated as CASSQEARGNYGYTF.

The chain recombines TRBV7-9 with TRBJ2-7, with D uncertain. Trimming cost V 2 bases and J 2 bases, with 16 bases left between them. The CDR3 runs 16 residues. Germline-derived CDR1 and CDR2 are SEHNR and FQNEAQ (reference sequence). The CDR3: CASSLSSLDRPYEQYF. The CDR3, as DNA: TGTGCCAGCAGCTTAAGTTCTTTGGACCGTCCCTACGAGCAGTACTTC.

The chain employs TRBV7-2 and TRBJ1-2; D gene unclear. The CDR3 length is 12 residues. Trimming took 4 bases from V and 5 from J, leaving 8 bases between them. Looked up from germline, CDR1 is SGHTA and CDR2 is FQGNSA. In DNA, the CDR3 is TGTGCCAGCAGCTGGACCGAGTATGGCTACACCTTC. This encodes CASSWTEYGYTF.

The rearrangement uses TRBV4-3 and TRBJ1-5; perhaps TRBD1 as D (5 bases). The CDR3 has 16 residues. Trimming took off 0 bases at V and 2 bases at J, with 11 bases between the two ends. Germline V gives CDR1 LGHNA, CDR2 YSLEER. Here the CDR3 reads CASSQEGGKGNQPQHF. CDR3 coding DNA: TGCGCCAGCAGCCAAGAGGGGGGGAAGGGCAATCAGCCCCAGCATTTT.

This clonotype was counted at least ten times. The chain couples TRBV7-2 to TRBJ2-5, with no clear D. Between the trimmed V and J ends, which lost 4 bases and 3 bases, there was a span of 9 bases. The CDR3 covers 13 residues. CDR1 and CDR2 from the germline V gene are SGHTA and FQGNSA. The CDR3, as DNA: TGTGCCAGCAGCTCCTCTAGAAAAGAGACCCAGTACTTC. It translates to CASSSSRKETQYF.

V gene TRBV7-9 combines with J gene TRBJ1-2, with D hard to call. Germline lookup yields CDR1 SEHNR and CDR2 FQNEAQ (reference sequence). This CDR3 is built from 13 residues. Trimming left V 5 bases short and J 1 base short, with 8 bases between. CDR3 nucleotide sequence: TGTGCCAGCAGCATCAGCAATAACTATGGCTACACCTTC. It translates to CASSISNNYGYTF.

V and J are TRBV7-3 and TRBJ2-2; D may be TRBD1 (5 bases). The CDR3 totals 16 residues. Trimming left V 5 bases short and J 0 bases short, with 13 bases between. CDR1 and CDR2 from the germline V gene are SGHTA and FQGTGA. CDR3 in DNA: TGTGCCAGCAGCCCCCCAGGGAATGCGAACACCGGGGAGCTGTTTTTT. Translation: CASSPPGNANTGELFF.

This CDR3 is CATSKDLGGRYEQYF. The CDR3 bases are TGTGCCACCAGCAAAGACCTGGGGGGGAGGTACGAGCAGTACTTC. The chain carries TRBV15 and TRBJ2-7, with 7 bases matching TRBD2. Germline CDR1 LNHNV, CDR2 YYDKDF (reference sequence). CDR3 length equals 15 residues. V shed 4 bases and J 4 bases; nucleotides not matched to a gene: 10.

The genes are TRBV5-1 and TRBJ2-3; 13 bases agree with TRBD2. The CDR3 is 16 residues long. CDR1 is SGHRS, CDR2 YFSETQ, per germline. V gave up 1 base and J gave up 8 bases; unmatched junction bases: 7. In DNA, the CDR3 is TGCGCCAGCAGCTTGTATACTAGCGGGGGGGCAATTACGCAGTATTTT. Translation: CASSLYTSGGAITQYF.

V gene TRBV9 combines with J gene TRBJ2-2, with TRBD1 matching over 10 bases. Per the germline V gene, CDR1 is SGDLS and CDR2 is YYNGEE. The CDR3 totals 15 residues. The ends lost 2 bases at V and 5 bases at J; junction bases unmatched: 3. CDR3 nucleotides: TGTGCCAGCAGCGTGCGACAGGGGGCGACCGGGGAGCTGTTTTTT. This codes for CASSVRQGATGELFF.

This clonotype was counted many times. The chain links TRBV7-2 to TRBJ2-1, with 7 nucleotides matching TRBD2. Germline V CDR1 and CDR2: SGHTA, FQGNSA. The CDR3 has 15 amino acids. The V and J ends lost 1 base and 4 bases, in that order; junction bases with no gene match: 4. In DNA, the CDR3 is TGTGCCAGCAGCTTAGTCGGGGGGTTTTACAATGAGCAGTTCTTC. This sequence encodes CASSLVGGFYNEQFF.

This clonotype was seen only a few times. J is TRBJ2-3 and V is TRBV4-1, with 10 bases lining up with TRBD2. V was clipped by 4 bases and J by 1 base; unmatched bases: 5. The CDR3 is 16 residues long. The germline gives CDR1 MGHRA, CDR2 YSYEKL. The DNA of the CDR3 is TGCGCCAGCAGCCGTTCTAGCGGGGGAGGCACAGATACGCAGTATTTT. Encoded protein: CASSRSSGGGTDTQYF.

The chain links TRBV7-2 to TRBJ2-3, with D possibly being TRBD2 (6 bases). Germline-derived CDR1 and CDR2 are SGHTA and FQGNSA. This CDR3 comprises 13 residues. Deletions cut 6 bases from V and 7 bases from J, with 14 bases between. For the CDR3, the DNA is TGTGCCAGCAGGCGGGACGGACTCTATACGCAGTATTTT. Protein: CASRRDGLYTQYF. The whole variable domain, filled in from reference TRBV7-2 and TRBJ2-3, reads GAGVSQSPSNKVTEKGKDVELRCDPISGHTALYWYRQSLGQGLEFLIYFQGNSAPDKSGLPSDRFSAERTGGSVSTLTIQRTQQEDSAVYLCASRRDGLYTQYFGPGTRLTVL.

The rearrangement links TRBV20-1 to TRBJ2-3; D is unclear. V was pared by 0 bases and J by 7 bases, with 20 bases between. Germline V lookup: CDR1 DFQATT, CDR2 SNEGSKA (reference sequence). The CDR3 length is 16 residues. Written as DNA, the CDR3 is TGCAGTGCTAGAGACCCGGCGTCCCTACCGGCGAATACGCAGTATTTT. This sequence encodes CSARDPASLPANTQYF.

This clonotype is deemed medium-sized (0.01 to 0.1%). V is TRBV5-1 and J is TRBJ2-2; D is uncertain. The CDR3 consists of 13 residues. Germline values: CDR1 SGHRS, CDR2 YFSETQ. Between the trimmed V and J ends, which lost 2 bases and 1 base, there was a span of 3 bases. The CDR3 protein is CASSLGNTGELFF. DNA for the CDR3: TGCGCCAGCAGCTTAGGGAACACCGGGGAGCTGTTTTTT.

J is TRBJ2-7 and V is TRBV7-2, with D perhaps TRBD2 (7 bases). The CDR3 loop spans 15 amino acids. Germline V gene data show CDR1 as SGHTA and CDR2 as FQGNSA. V dropped 2 bases and J dropped 0 bases, with 11 bases sitting between them. Here the CDR3 reads CASSLRGGSSYEQYF. CDR3 DNA sequence: TGTGCCAGCAGCTTAAGGGGGGGAAGCTCCTACGAGCAGTACTTC.

This chain links TRBV20-1 with TRBJ1-6; 7 bases agree with TRBD1. Germline V gene sequence: CDR1 DFQATT, CDR2 SNEGSKA (reference sequence). Unmatched junction bases numbered 6, after V lost 2 bases and J lost 5 bases. The CDR3 covers 15 residues. The chain's CDR3 is CSARPGGTDNSPLHF. The CDR3 DNA sequence: TGCAGTGCTAGACCCGGGGGGACAGATAATTCACCCCTCCACTTT.

This sequence joins TRBV20-1 and TRBJ1-1, with 7 bases aligning to TRBD1. CDR3 length equals 15 residues. Germline CDR1 and CDR2: DFQATT and SNEGSKA (reference sequence). The V and J ends lost 0 bases and 7 bases, in that order; junction bases with no gene match: 11. The CDR3 protein is CSARDRLEGAGEAFF. The CDR3 coding sequence is TGCAGTGCTAGAGACCGACTTGAGGGGGCTGGTGAAGCTTTCTTT.

The V and J genes are TRBV6-6 and TRBJ1-5; D gene ambiguous. V lost 5 bases and J lost 3, with 5 bases in between. CDR1 MNHNY and CDR2 SVGAGI come from the germline V gene (reference sequence). This CDR3 comprises 12 residues. The CDR3 protein is CASSPINQPQHF. Here the CDR3 DNA reads TGTGCCAGCAGTCCAATCAATCAGCCCCAGCATTTT.

In its sample, this clonotype was seen a few times. V is TRBV6-5 and J is TRBJ1-1; tentatively, D is TRBD1 (5 bases). The V gene lost 7 bases and the J gene lost 10 bases, with 28 bases spanning the gap. CDR1 is MNHEY, CDR2 SVGAGI, per germline. The CDR3 is made up of 16 amino acids. The CDR3 nucleotides are TGTGCCAGCACTCCGAGACCCCAACAGGCCGTCGCGGGAGCTTTCTTT. This sequence encodes CASTPRPQQAVAGAFF.

The rearrangement joins TRBV18 to TRBJ1-2; D remains unclear. The germline CDR1 and CDR2 sequences are KGHSH and LQKENI. V lost 0 bases and J 1 base, leaving 6 bases between the germline ends. The CDR3 spans 14 residues. CDR3 in amino acids: CASSPPSVNYGYTF. In nucleotides, the CDR3 is TGTGCCAGCTCACCACCATCAGTTAACTATGGCTACACCTTC.

This clonotype occurred a few times. This chain uses TRBV29-1 with TRBJ2-1; the D gene is possibly TRBD2 (6 bases). V lost 6 bases to trimming and J lost 5 bases, with 20 bases between them. The CDR3 runs 15 residues. Germline CDR1 reads SQVTM; CDR2 reads ANQGSEA. As DNA, the CDR3 is TGCAGCGTGCCTCCCCTGTACGGGGGAGACAATGAGCAGTTCTTC. Protein product: CSVPPLYGGDNEQFF.

The rearrangement joins TRBV4-2 to TRBJ2-1; D call uncertain. Trimming removed 1 base from V and 2 bases from J, with 12 bases in between. This CDR3 contains 16 residues. Germline V gives CDR1 LGHNA, CDR2 YNFKEQ. The CDR3 loop reads CASSQAPRGTYNEQFF. CDR3 nucleotide sequence: TGTGCCAGCAGCCAAGCTCCCAGAGGCACCTACAATGAGCAGTTCTTC.

This clonotype has a handful of counts. The rearrangement uses TRBV5-5 and TRBJ2-7; no clear D. The CDR3 consists of 13 residues. Trimming took off 3 bases at V and 4 bases at J, with 11 bases between the two ends. Germline CDR1 is SGHKS and CDR2 is YYEKEE (reference sequence). DNA for the CDR3: TGTGCCAGCAGCTCCCTAACTACGTACGAGCAGTACTTC. Its translation is CASSSLTTYEQYF.

The rearrangement uses TRBV5-1 and TRBJ2-6; D remains unclear. Trimming pared 0 bases from V and 1 base from J, leaving 2 bases between. Germline V gene data show CDR1 as SGHRS and CDR2 as YFSETQ. The CDR3 runs 14 residues. The CDR3 DNA reads as TGCGCCAGCAGCTTGGGTTCTGGGGCCAACGTCCTGACTTTC. Its protein product is CASSLGSGANVLTF.

The chain uses TRBV6-1 and TRBJ1-5; D unresolved. V was trimmed by 6 bases and J by 4 bases, leaving 16 bases between them. Germline lookup yields CDR1 MNHNS and CDR2 SASEGT. This CDR3 is built from 15 residues. The CDR3 nucleotides are TGTGCCAGCAGGACCCTGGCGGATACTAATCAGCCCCAGCATTTT. The encoded protein is CASRTLADTNQPQHF.